This is a list of T cell receptor beta chains from one sample in a study of tumor-infiltrating lymphocytes in primary liver carcinoma. TCRdb re-derived calls from the multiplex PCR reads in MiXCR, one entry per CDR3 protein. The table has 95,000 to 150,000 distinct CDR3 sequences, about 68% seen once; the top ten hold over 7%. The source material was liver tumor tissue from sampling region 1. The origin of the receptors is a woman in her fifties or sixties with primary liver carcinoma and hepatitis B virus infection. CDR3s include the opening cysteine and the closing phenylalanine or tryptophan. The order of the fields is J gene, V gene, D gene, clone size, CDR3 protein, CDR3 DNA. A D gene is named only where the DNA matches it firmly. Some rows have no size entry. The others give once, few or many, or a class for an expanded clone.

>TRBJ2-1|TRBV20-1|TRBD2|.
CGAGLAGANSYNEQFF
TGCGGTGCCGGACTAGCGGGGGCAAACTCCTACAATGAGCAGTTCTTC
>TRBJ1-1|TRBV5-4|.|many
CASSFGLGREDTEAFF
TGTGCCAGCAGCTTCGGACTTGGGCGGGAGGACACTGAAGCTTTCTTT
>TRBJ2-2|TRBV14|.|.
CASSQKLTANTGGLFF
TGTGCCAGCAGTCAAAAACTCACAGCGAACACCGGGGGGCTGTTTTTC
>TRBJ1-2|TRBV4-1|.|.
CASSRDIRGGYAF
TGCGCCAGCAGCCGAGATATCAGGGGAGGCTACGCCTTC
>TRBJ2-2|TRBV4-2|TRBD2|.
CASSQDQFSGSGGTNTGELFF
TGTGCCAGCAGCCAAGATCAGTTTAGCGGGAGTGGGGGCACGAACACCGGGGAGCTGTTTTTT
>TRBJ2-3|TRBV12-3/TRBV12-4|.|.
CASTLEENTQYF
TGTGCCAGCACTTTGGAGGAAAATACGCAGTATTTT
>TRBJ2-3|TRBV7-9|.|.
CASSLGASPTDTQYF
TGTGCCAGCAGCTTAGGAGCATCCCCCACAGATACGCAGTATTTT
>TRBJ2-1|TRBV5-5|TRBD2|many
CASSFRLRLAGAEQFF
TGTGCCAGCAGCTTTCGATTAAGACTAGCGGGTGCCGAGCAGTTCTTC
>TRBJ2-3|TRBV6-6|TRBD1|.
CASSYAGQGNRNQPQYF
TGTGCCAGCAGTTACGCCGGACAGGGGAATAGAAATCAGCCTCAGTATTTT
>TRBJ1-1|TRBV30|.|.
CAWSVGRTEAFF
TGTGCCTGGAGTGTGGGGAGAACTGAAGCTTTCTTT
>TRBJ2-1|TRBV11-2|.|.
CDSSKTGTGYNEQFF
TGTGATAGCAGCAAAACCGGTACGGGGTACAATGAGCAGTTCTTC
>TRBJ2-7|TRBV11-2|.|.
CASSLETREQYF
TGTGCCAGCAGCTTAGAAACGAGGGAGCAGTACTTC
>TRBJ1-1|TRBV13|.|.
CASSLVLGSGTEALF
TGTGCCAGCAGCTTAGTGCTGGGGTCGGGCACTGAAGCTCTCTTT
>TRBJ2-1|TRBV28|.|.
CATSRSSKRNEQFF
TGTGCCACCTCCAGATCCTCTAAGAGGAATGAGCAGTTCTTC
>TRBJ2-5|TRBV5-4|.|many
CASSLRGGIQETQYF
TGTGCCAGCAGCTTAAGGGGAGGCATCCAAGAGACCCAGTACTTC
>TRBJ2-1|TRBV11-3|.|.
CASSFERARNEQFF
TGTGCCAGCAGCTTCGAGCGGGCGCGGAATGAGCAGTTCTTC
>TRBJ1-2|TRBV11-1|TRBD1|.
CPSSHGMDRPWNGYTF
TGTCCAAGCAGCCACGGGATGGACAGGCCCTGGAATGGCTACACCTTC
>TRBJ2-1|TRBV11-3|TRBD2|.
CASSLLGISGELEQFF
TGTGCCAGCAGCTTACTGGGAATCAGCGGGGAGCTTGAGCAGTTCTTC
>TRBJ2-1|TRBV11-3|TRBD2|.
CASSVGHGGLAGGFNERFF
TGTGCCAGCAGCGTCGGACACGGGGGACTAGCGGGAGGATTCAATGAGCGGTTCTTC
>TRBJ2-1|TRBV11-2|.|.
CASSRRGMKRNEQFF
TGTGCCAGCAGTCGCAGAGGGATGAAGAGGAATGAGCAGTTCTTC
>TRBJ2-1|TRBV24-1|TRBD2|once
CATSDFRREGRDNEQFF
TGTGCCACCAGTGACTTCAGGCGGGAGGGCCGTGACAATGAGCAGTTCTTC
>TRBJ2-3|TRBV11-2|.|once
CASSPGPVGTDTQYF
TGTGCCAGCAGCCCGGGACCAGTTGGCACAGATACGCAGTATTTT
>TRBJ2-3|TRBV29-1|TRBD2|.
CSVVQRGFTDTQYF
TGCAGCGTTGTTCAGCGGGGTTTCACGGATACGCAGTATTTT
>TRBJ2-5|TRBV24-1|.|once
CATSDLLQGRETQYF
TGTGCCACCAGTGATCTCCTCCAGGGTAGAGAGACCCAGTACTTC
>TRBJ2-3|TRBV6-5|.|few
CASNRRPQDTQYF
TGTGCCAGCAATAGGCGGCCTCAGGACACGCAGTATTTT
>TRBJ2-7|TRBV11-3|.|.
CASSWERSSHEQYF
TGTGCCAGCAGCTGGGAAAGGTCTAGTCACGAGCAGTACTTC
>TRBJ2-5|TRBV5-1|.|.
CASSLGPTQETRYF
TGCGCCAGCAGCTTGGGGCCGACCCAGGAGACCCGGTACTTC
>TRBJ2-1|TRBV5-1|TRBD2|many
CASSSTSGRASYSYNEQFF
TGCGCCAGCAGCTCCACTAGCGGGAGGGCCTCCTACTCTTACAATGAGCAGTTCTTC
>TRBJ2-3|TRBV15|TRBD2|few
CATSREVASGRRTDTQYF
TGTGCCACCAGCAGAGAGGTGGCTAGCGGGAGACGTACAGATACGCAGTATTTT
>TRBJ1-2|TRBV4-2|TRBD1|.
CASQAGQGPSGYGYTF
TGTGCCAGCCAAGCGGGACAGGGGCCTAGTGGCTATGGCTACACCTTC
>TRBJ1-1|TRBV29-1|TRBD1|many
CSVERGLGTEAFF
TGCAGCGTTGAAAGGGGGCTGGGCACTGAAGCTTTCTTT
>TRBJ1-1|TRBV4-2|TRBD1|once
CESSPGQLNTEAFF
TGTGAAAGCAGCCCGGGACAGCTGAACACTGAAGCTTTCTTT
>TRBJ2-2|TRBV11-3|.|many
CASRNHKNTGELFF
TGTGCCAGCAGGAACCATAAGAACACCGGGGAGCTGTTTTTT
>TRBJ2-3|TRBV10-3|.|many
CAISADRSTDTQYF
TGTGCCATCAGTGCGGACAGAAGCACAGATACGCAGTATTTT
>TRBJ2-1|TRBV11-2|TRBD2|.
CASSLAGGPLKQFF
TGTGCCAGCAGTTTGGCGGGAGGGCCGCTTAAGCAGTTCTTC
>TRBJ1-1|TRBV6-2/TRBV6-3|.|.
CASRPRGVTETFF
TGTGCCAGCAGACCACGGGGGGTCACTGAAACTTTCTTT
>TRBJ2-5|TRBV11-3|.|many
CASSLFRDGGTQYF
TGTGCCAGCAGCTTATTCAGGGACGGCGGGACCCAGTACTTC
>TRBJ2-5|TRBV5-1|TRBD2|once
CASTGTSRRETQYF
TGCGCCAGCACCGGGACTAGCAGACGAGAGACCCAGTACTTC
>TRBJ1-3|TRBV11-2|.|.
CASSLSDSRNTVYF
TGTGCCAGCAGCTTAAGCGACAGCAGAAACACCGTATATTTT
>TRBJ1-2|TRBV10-3|TRBD1|.
CAISAAPTGEGYTF
TGTGCCATCAGCGCTGCCCCGACAGGGGAAGGCTACACCTTC
>TRBJ1-4|TRBV12-3/TRBV12-4|.|.
CASSMVQLRATEKLFF
TGTGCCAGCAGTATGGTACAACTACGGGCTACTGAAAAACTGTTTTTT
>TRBJ2-5|TRBV11-2|.|.
CASSSMTVVESQYF
TGTGCCAGCAGCTCAATGACAGTGGTCGAGAGCCAGTACTTC
>TRBJ2-3|TRBV5-1|.|few
CASSLATGTESDTQYF
TGCGCCAGCAGCTTGGCCACCGGGACGGAAAGTGATACGCAGTATTTT
>TRBJ1-6|TRBV20-1|.|many
CSASLSPYSPLHF
TGCAGTGCTAGTCTATCCCCTTATTCACCCCTCCACTTT
>TRBJ2-3|TRBV11-2|TRBD1|.
CASSSAGQAITDAQYF
TGTGCCAGCAGCTCAGCTGGACAGGCGATCACAGATGCGCAGTATTTT
>TRBJ2-1|TRBV11-3|TRBD2|.
CVSSLGRGEWSVDERFF
TGTGTCAGCAGCTTAGGTCGGGGGGAGTGGAGTGTCGATGAGCGGTTCTTC
>TRBJ2-3|TRBV11-3|TRBD2|.
CASSFMTSIDTQYF
TGTGCCAGTAGCTTCATGACTAGCATAGATACGCAGTATTTT
>TRBJ1-1|TRBV6-6|.|many
CASSDTQYTEAFF
TGTGCCAGCAGCGATACCCAGTACACTGAAGCTTTCTTT
>TRBJ2-1|TRBV5-1|.|few
CASSLGGNEQFF
TGCGCCAGCAGCTTAGGGGGGAATGAGCAGTTCTTC
>TRBJ2-3|TRBV11-2|.|.
CANSLGGLTYTSDTKYF
TGTGCCAACAGCTTAGGGGGACTAACATACACGTCAGATACGAAGTATTTT
>TRBJ1-1|TRBV4-2|.|.
CASSRGNNPNTEASF
TGTGCCAGCAGCCGCGGGAACAACCCGAACACTGAAGCTTCCTTT
>TRBJ2-6|TRBV18|.|.
CASVQGVGANVLTF
TGTGCCAGCGTCCAGGGTGTTGGGGCCAACGTCCTGACTTTC
>TRBJ2-5|TRBV5-1|.|few
CASSFGIRYDQETQYF
TGCGCCAGCAGCTTCGGGATCCGGTATGACCAAGAGACCCAGTACTTC